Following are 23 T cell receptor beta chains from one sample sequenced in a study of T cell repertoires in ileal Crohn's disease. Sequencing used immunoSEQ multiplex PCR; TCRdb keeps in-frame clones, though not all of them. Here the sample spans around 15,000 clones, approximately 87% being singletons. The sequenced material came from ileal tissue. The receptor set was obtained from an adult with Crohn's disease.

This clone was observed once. CDR3 amino acids: CASSQRESSRSNQPQHF. DNA of the CDR3: TGCGCCAGCAGCCAGCGGGAGTCCTCGCGTAGCAATCAGCCCCAGCATTTT. This chain uses TRBV4-1 with TRBJ1-5; no clear D gene. The CDR3 extends over 17 amino acids. V lost 3 bases and J 0 bases, leaving 15 bases between the germline ends. The germline V gene has CDR1 MGHRA and CDR2 YSYEKL.

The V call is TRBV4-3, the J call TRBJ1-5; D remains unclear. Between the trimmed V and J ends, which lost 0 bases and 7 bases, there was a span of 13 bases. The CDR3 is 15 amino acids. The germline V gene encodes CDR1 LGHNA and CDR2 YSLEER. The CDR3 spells CASSQDLTKNQPQHF. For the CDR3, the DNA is TGCGCCAGCAGCCAAGACCTAACCAAAAACCAGCCCCAGCATTTT.

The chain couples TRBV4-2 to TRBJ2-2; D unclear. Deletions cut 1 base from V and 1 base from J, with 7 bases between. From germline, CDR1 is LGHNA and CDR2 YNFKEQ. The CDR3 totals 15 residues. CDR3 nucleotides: TGTGCCAGCAGCCAAGTCTCCTTGAACACCGGGGAGCTGTTTTTT. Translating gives CASSQVSLNTGELFF.

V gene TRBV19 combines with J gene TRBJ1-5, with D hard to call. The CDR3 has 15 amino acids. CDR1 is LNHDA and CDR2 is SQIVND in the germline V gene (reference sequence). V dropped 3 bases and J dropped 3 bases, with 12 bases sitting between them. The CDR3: CASSIPGRDNQPQHF. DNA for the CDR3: TGTGCCAGTAGTATCCCGGGGAGGGACAATCAGCCCCAGCATTTT.

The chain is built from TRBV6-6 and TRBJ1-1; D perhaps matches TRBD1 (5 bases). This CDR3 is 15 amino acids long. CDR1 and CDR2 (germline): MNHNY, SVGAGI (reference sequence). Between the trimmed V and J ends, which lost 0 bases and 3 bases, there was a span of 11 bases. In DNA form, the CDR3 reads TGTGCCAGCAGTTACTCGAGCGGGGCGGACACTGAAGCTTTCTTT. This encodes CASSYSSGADTEAFF.

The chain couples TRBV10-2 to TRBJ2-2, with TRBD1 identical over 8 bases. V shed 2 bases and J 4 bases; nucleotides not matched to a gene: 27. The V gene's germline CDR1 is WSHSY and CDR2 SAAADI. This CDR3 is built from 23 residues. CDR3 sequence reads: CASSENNGQGFWKAQNVTGELFF. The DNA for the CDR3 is TGCGCCAGCAGTGAGAATAACGGACAGGGTTTTTGGAAAGCCCAAAACGTCACCGGGGAGCTGTTTTTT.

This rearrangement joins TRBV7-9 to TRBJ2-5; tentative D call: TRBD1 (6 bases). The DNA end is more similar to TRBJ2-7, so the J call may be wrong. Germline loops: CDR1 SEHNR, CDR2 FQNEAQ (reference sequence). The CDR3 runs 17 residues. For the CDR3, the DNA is TGTGCCAGCAGCCTCCCATCGGGTCTGGGGGCCTCCTACGAGCAGTACTTC. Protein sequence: CASSLPSGLGASYEQYF.

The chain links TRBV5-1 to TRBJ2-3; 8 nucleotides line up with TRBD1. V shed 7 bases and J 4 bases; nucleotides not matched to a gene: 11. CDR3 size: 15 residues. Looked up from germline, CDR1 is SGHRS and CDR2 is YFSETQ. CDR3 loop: CASSWVPTGADTQYF. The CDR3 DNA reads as TGCGCCAGCTCATGGGTGCCGACAGGGGCAGATACGCAGTATTTT. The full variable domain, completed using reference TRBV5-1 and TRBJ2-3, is KAGVTQTPRYLIKTRGQQVTLSCSPISGHRSVSWYQQTPGQGLQFLFEYFSETQRNKGNFPGRFSGRQFSNSRSEMNVSTLELGDSALYLCASSWVPTGADTQYFGPGTRLTVL.

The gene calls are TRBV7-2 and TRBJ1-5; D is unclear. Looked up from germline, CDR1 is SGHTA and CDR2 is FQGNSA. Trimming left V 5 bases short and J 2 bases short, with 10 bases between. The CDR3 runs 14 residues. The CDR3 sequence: CASSPSLGNQPQHF. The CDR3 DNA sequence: TGTGCCAGCAGCCCCTCACTGGGCAATCAGCCCCAGCATTTT.

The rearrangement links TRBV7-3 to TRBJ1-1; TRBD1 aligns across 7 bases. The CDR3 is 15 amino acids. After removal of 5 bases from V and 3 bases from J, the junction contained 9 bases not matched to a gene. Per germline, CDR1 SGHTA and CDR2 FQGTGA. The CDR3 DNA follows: TGTGCCAGCAGCCCAACCGGAGGGACAGACACTGAAGCTTTCTTT. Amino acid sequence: CASSPTGGTDTEAFF.

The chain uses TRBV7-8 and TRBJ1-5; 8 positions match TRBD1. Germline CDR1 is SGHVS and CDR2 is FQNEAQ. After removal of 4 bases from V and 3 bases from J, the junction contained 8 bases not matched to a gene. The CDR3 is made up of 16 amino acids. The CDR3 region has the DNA TGTGCCAGCAGCTACTACGGACAGGGCCTCAATCAGCCCCAGCATTTT. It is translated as CASSYYGQGLNQPQHF. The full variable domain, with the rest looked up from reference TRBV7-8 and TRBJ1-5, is GAGVSQSPRYKVAKRGQDVALRCDPISGHVSLFWYQQALGQGPEFLTYFQNEAQLDKSGLPSDRFFAERPEGSVSTLKIQRTQQEDSAVYLCASSYYGQGLNQPQHFGDGTRLSIL.

CDR3 in amino acids: CASWDREGSNQPQHF. CDR3 nucleotides: TGTGCCAGCTGGGACAGGGAGGGGAGCAATCAGCCCCAGCATTTT. This chain links TRBV27 with TRBJ1-5, with 9 bases lining up with TRBD1. The CDR3 runs 15 residues. Germline-derived CDR1 and CDR2 are MNHEY and SMNVEV (reference sequence). Losses at the gene ends were 8 bases for V and 1 base for J; bases not matched to a gene: 6.

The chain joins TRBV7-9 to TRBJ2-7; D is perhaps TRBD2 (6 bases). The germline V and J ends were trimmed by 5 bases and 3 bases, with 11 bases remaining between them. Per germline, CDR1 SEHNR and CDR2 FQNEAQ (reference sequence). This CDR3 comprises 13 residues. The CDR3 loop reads CASSQGTYYEQYF. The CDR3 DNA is TGTGCCAGCAGCCAAGGGACTTACTACGAGCAGTACTTC.

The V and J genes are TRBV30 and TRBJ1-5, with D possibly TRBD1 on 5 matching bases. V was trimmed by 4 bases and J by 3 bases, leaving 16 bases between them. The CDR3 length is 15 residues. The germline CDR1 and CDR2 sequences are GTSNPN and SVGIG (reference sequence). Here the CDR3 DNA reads TGTGCCTGGATTCTCACAGGCGTTCCCAATCAGCCCCAGCATTTT. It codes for CAWILTGVPNQPQHF.

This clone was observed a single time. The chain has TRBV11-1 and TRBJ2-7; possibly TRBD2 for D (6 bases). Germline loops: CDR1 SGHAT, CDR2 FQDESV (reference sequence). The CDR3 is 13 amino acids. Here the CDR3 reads CASSPKNSGSPLV. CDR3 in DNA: TGTGCCAGCAGCCCCAAAAACTCCGGGAGCCCCCTCGTC.

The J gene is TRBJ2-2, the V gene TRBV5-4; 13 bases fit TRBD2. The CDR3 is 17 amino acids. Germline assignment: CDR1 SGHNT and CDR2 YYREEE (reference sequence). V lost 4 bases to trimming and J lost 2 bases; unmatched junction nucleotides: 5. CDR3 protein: CASSPGTSGENTGELFF. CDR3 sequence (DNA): TGTGCCAGCAGCCCCGGGACTAGCGGGGAAAACACCGGGGAGCTGTTTTTT.

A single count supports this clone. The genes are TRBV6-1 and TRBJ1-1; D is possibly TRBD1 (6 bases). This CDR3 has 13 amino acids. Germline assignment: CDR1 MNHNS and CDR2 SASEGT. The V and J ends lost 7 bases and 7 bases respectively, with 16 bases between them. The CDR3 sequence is CASNPGDFSEAFF. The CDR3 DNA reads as TGTGCCAGCAACCCAGGGGATTTCAGTGAAGCTTTCTTT.

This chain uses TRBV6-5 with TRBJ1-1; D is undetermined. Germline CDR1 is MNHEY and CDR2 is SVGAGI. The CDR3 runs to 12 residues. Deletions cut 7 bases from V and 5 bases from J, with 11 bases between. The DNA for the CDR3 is TGTGCCAGCAATGCCCCGGGGACTGAAGCTTTCTTT. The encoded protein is CASNAPGTEAFF.

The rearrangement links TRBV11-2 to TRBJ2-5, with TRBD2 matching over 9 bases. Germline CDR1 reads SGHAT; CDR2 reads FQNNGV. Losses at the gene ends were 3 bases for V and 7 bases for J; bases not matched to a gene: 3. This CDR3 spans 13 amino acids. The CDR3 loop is CASSFVRGGTQYF. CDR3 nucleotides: TGTGCCAGCAGCTTCGTGCGGGGGGGGACCCAGTACTTC.

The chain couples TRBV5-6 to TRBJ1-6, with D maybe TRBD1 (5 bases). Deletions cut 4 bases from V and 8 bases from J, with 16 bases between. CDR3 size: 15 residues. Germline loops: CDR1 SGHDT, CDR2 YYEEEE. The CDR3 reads CASSALGGSDSPLHF. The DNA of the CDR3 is TGTGCCAGCAGCGCCCTCGGGGGGTCTGATTCACCCCTCCACTTT.

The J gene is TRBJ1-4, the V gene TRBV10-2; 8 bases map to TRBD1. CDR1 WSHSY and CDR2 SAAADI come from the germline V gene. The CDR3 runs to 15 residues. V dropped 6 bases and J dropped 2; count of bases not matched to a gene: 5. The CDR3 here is CASSQRTGTNEKLFF. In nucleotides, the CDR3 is TGCGCCAGCAGCCAACGGACAGGGACTAATGAAAAACTGTTTTTT.

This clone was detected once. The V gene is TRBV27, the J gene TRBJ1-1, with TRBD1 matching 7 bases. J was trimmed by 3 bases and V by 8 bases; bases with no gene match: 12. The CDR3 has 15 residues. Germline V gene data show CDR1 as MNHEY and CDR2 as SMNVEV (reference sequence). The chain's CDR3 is CASARDRGQYTEAFF. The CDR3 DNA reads TGTGCCAGCGCGCGGGATAGGGGGCAGTACACTGAAGCTTTCTTT.

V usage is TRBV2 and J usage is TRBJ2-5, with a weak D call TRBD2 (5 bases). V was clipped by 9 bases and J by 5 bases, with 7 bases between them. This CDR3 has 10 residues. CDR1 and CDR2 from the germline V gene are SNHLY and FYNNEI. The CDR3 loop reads CASGGETQYF. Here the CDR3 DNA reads TGTGCCAGTGGCGGGGAGACCCAGTACTTC.